The 22 T cell receptor beta chains presented below share a single source sample, sequenced in a study of CD8 T cells in Susac syndrome. RNA totalling roughly 0.45 to 1 ug underwent reverse transcription with random hexamers. TCRdb reprocessed the immunoSEQ multiplex PCR reads via MiXCR and lists one record per CDR3 protein. The data show about 140,000 distinct CDR3 sequences, with about 95% seen just once and approximately 0.13% held by the top ten. Specimen: CD4+ T cells from PBMCs. The receptors were sampled from a human donor with Susac syndrome.

The chain carries TRBV9 and TRBJ2-1, with D unresolved. CDR3 size: 15 residues. Trimming removed 3 bases from V and 6 bases from J, with 16 bases in between. Germline assignment: CDR1 SGDLS and CDR2 YYNGEE. CDR3: CASSEGTLPGNEQFF. CDR3 coding DNA: TGTGCCAGCAGCGAGGGCACTCTACCCGGCAATGAGCAGTTCTTC.

The rearrangement joins TRBV4-1 to TRBJ2-5; D is unresolved. The CDR3 totals 14 residues. Looked up from germline, CDR1 is MGHRA and CDR2 is YSYEKL. The V end lost 2 bases, the J end lost 2 bases, and 9 bases lay between the germline ends. DNA of the CDR3: TGCGCCAGCAGCCAACGACATAAACAAGAGACCCAGTACTTC. Its protein product is CASSQRHKQETQYF.

The chain is built from TRBV7-2 and TRBJ2-3; 7 bases agree with TRBD1. The CDR3 contains 16 residues. Germline V gives CDR1 SGHTA, CDR2 FQGNSA. With V trimmed by 3 bases and J by 5 bases, 11 bases remained unmatched. The CDR3 DNA is TGTGCCAGCAGCTTCTGGACAGGCAGGAGAGGAGATACGCAGTATTTT. Translation gives CASSFWTGRRGDTQYF.

The chain is built from TRBV7-2 and TRBJ1-5, with D uncertain. V dropped 3 bases and J dropped 0 bases, with 6 bases sitting between them. Germline V gene data show CDR1 as SGHTA and CDR2 as FQGNSA. The CDR3 is 14 amino acids. CDR3 in amino acids: CASSFLGSNQPQHF. As DNA, the CDR3 is TGTGCCAGCAGCTTCTTAGGTAGCAATCAGCCCCAGCATTTT.

This chain joins TRBV28 and TRBJ2-7; the D call may be TRBD1 or TRBD2 (5 bases each). Germline V gene data show CDR1 as MDHEN and CDR2 as SYDVKM. The CDR3 runs to 15 residues. V lost 6 bases to trimming and J lost 4 bases, with 19 bases between them. The CDR3 nucleotides are TGTGCCAGCAGCGGTGGAGGTCCGGACATTTACGAGCAGTACTTC. Its protein is CASSGGGPDIYEQYF.

DNA for the CDR3: TGTGCCAGCACCTTGAAGGCGGGGGGCACTGAAGCTTTCTTT. Amino acid sequence: CASTLKAGGTEAFF. This sequence joins TRBV3-1 and TRBJ1-1, with a possible D match to TRBD1 (5 bases). The V end was cut by 7 bases, the J end by 4 bases, with 16 bases between. This CDR3 comprises 14 residues. CDR1 LGHDT and CDR2 YNNKEL come from the germline V gene (reference sequence).

This clonotype turned up a few times. The chain combines TRBV27 with TRBJ1-5; the match to TRBD1 covers 7 bases. Per germline, CDR1 MNHEY and CDR2 SMNVEV (reference sequence). CDR3 length: 14 residues. V dropped 5 bases and J dropped 3; count of bases not matched to a gene: 4. In nucleotides, the CDR3 is TGTGCCAGCAGTCGACAGGGAGACAATCAGCCCCAGCATTTT. Translated: CASSRQGDNQPQHF.

This chain joins TRBV9 and TRBJ1-2; D is perhaps TRBD1 (6 bases). The V gene lost 3 bases and the J gene lost 4 bases, with 16 bases spanning the gap. Germline CDR1 and CDR2: SGDLS and YYNGEE. The length of the CDR3 is 15 residues. CDR3 sequence reads: CASSDHPTGAYGYTF. The CDR3 nucleotides are TGTGCCAGCAGCGACCACCCGACAGGAGCCTATGGCTACACCTTC.

As to this clonotype: As the CDR3 is not closed by the conserved phenylalanine or tryptophan, this likely results from a read error. J is TRBJ1-1 and V is TRBV30; tentative D call: TRBD1 (5 bases). In germline, CDR1 is GTSNPN, CDR2 SVGIG (reference sequence). This CDR3 spans 11 amino acids. V gave up 8 bases and J gave up 10 bases, with 17 bases separating them. CDR3 amino acids: CASQRAGPAFS. The CDR3 DNA reads TGTGCCAGCCAGAGGGCAGGGCCAGCTTTCTCT.

This clonotype turned up a few times. V gene TRBV2 combines with J gene TRBJ1-2, with unresolved D. V was clipped by 4 bases and J by 4 bases, with 7 bases between them. The CDR3 is made up of 12 amino acids. The germline V gene encodes CDR1 SNHLY and CDR2 FYNNEI. As DNA, the CDR3 is TGTGCCAGCAGTGTGGCGGGCTATGGCTACACCTTC. Its protein product is CASSVAGYGYTF.

J is TRBJ2-1 and V is TRBV2, with 9 nucleotides matching TRBD1. This CDR3 has 15 amino acids. The junction had 15 bases not matched to a gene; V was cut back by 6 bases and J by 12 bases. Germline V gene data show CDR1 as SNHLY and CDR2 as FYNNEI. The CDR3 region is CASSPPATGGASQFF. DNA of the CDR3: TGTGCCAGCAGCCCCCCCGCTACAGGGGGCGCTTCGCAGTTCTTC. Supplemented by reference TRBV2 and TRBJ2-1, the full variable domain reads EPEVTQTPSHQVTQMGQEVILRCVPISNHLYFYWYRQILGQKVEFLVSFYNNEISEKSEIFDDQFSVERPDGSNFTLKIRSTKLEDSAMYFCASSPPATGGASQFFGPGTRLTVL.

J is TRBJ1-2 and V is TRBV9; D ambiguous. V lost 2 bases and J 8 bases, leaving 10 bases between the germline ends. The CDR3 has 12 residues. Germline V CDR1 and CDR2: SGDLS, YYNGEE. Here the CDR3 reads CASSVGRRGYTF. CDR3 sequence (DNA): TGTGCCAGCAGCGTGGGGAGGAGAGGCTACACCTTC.

The gene calls are TRBV30 and TRBJ2-3; D is possibly TRBD1 (6 bases). The ends were cut back, 1 base at V and 7 bases at J, with 15 bases in the middle. Germline-derived CDR1 and CDR2 are GTSNPN and SVGIG (reference sequence). The CDR3 totals 14 residues. CDR3 nucleotides: TGTGCCTGGAGTGGACCGGGACAACCATATACGCAGTATTTT. Protein product: CAWSGPGQPYTQYF. The full variable domain, in which reference TRBV30 and TRBJ2-3 provide the parts outside the CDR3, is SQTIHQWPATLVQPVGSPLSLECTVEGTSNPNLYWYRQAAGRGLQLLFYSVGIGQISSEVPQNLSASRPQDRQFILSSKKLLLSDSGFYLCAWSGPGQPYTQYFGPGTRLTVL.

The chain employs TRBV5-1 and TRBJ2-1; 10 nucleotides agree with TRBD2. Trimming took 1 base from V and 4 from J; bases not matched to a gene: 5. CDR1 and CDR2 from the germline V gene are SGHRS and YFSETQ. The CDR3 is 16 amino acids. The CDR3 DNA reads TGCGCCAGCAGCTTGCCCGGGACTAGCGAGTACAATGAGCAGTTCTTC. Encoded protein: CASSLPGTSEYNEQFF.

J is TRBJ2-5 and V is TRBV30; possibly TRBD1 or TRBD2 for D (6 bases each). The V gene lost 0 bases and the J gene lost 5 bases, with 10 bases spanning the gap. This CDR3 is built from 13 residues. The germline gives CDR1 GTSNPN, CDR2 SVGIG (reference sequence). The CDR3 nucleotides are TGTGCCTGGAGTGTAGGGGGGAAGGAGACCCAGTACTTC. Translation: CAWSVGGKETQYF. The variable domain in full, completed from reference TRBV30 and TRBJ2-5, reads SQTIHQWPATLVQPVGSPLSLECTVEGTSNPNLYWYRQAAGRGLQLLFYSVGIGQISSEVPQNLSASRPQDRQFILSSKKLLLSDSGFYLCAWSVGGKETQYFGPGTRLLVL.

V and J are TRBV3-1 and TRBJ1-2, with D unresolved. V shed 3 bases and J shed 2 bases, with 7 bases lying between them. The V gene's germline CDR1 is LGHDT and CDR2 YNNKEL (reference sequence). The CDR3 consists of 13 residues. The CDR3 DNA is TGTGCCAGCAGCCAGCGCGGAAACTATGGCTACACCTTC. Translation gives CASSQRGNYGYTF. Supplemented by reference TRBV3-1 and TRBJ1-2, the full variable domain reads DTAVSQTPKYLVTQMGNDKSIKCEQNLGHDTMYWYKQDSKKFLKIMFSYNNKELIINETVPNRFSPKSPDKAHLNLHINSLELGDSAVYFCASSQRGNYGYTFGSGTRLTVV.

V gene TRBV29-1 combines with J gene TRBJ1-2; D gene uncertain. Trimming took off 7 bases at V and 1 base at J, with 13 bases between the two ends. CDR1 is SQVTM and CDR2 is ANQGSEA in the germline V gene. This CDR3 is built from 13 residues. The CDR3 region has the DNA TGCAGCGCTCGGGTACAAATTAACTATGGCTACACCTTC. Translating it yields CSARVQINYGYTF.

V and J are TRBV30 and TRBJ2-7, with D possibly matching TRBD1 (6 bases). The CDR3 length is 13 residues. V was shortened by 1 base and J by 0 bases, with 7 bases between the two germline ends. In germline, CDR1 is GTSNPN, CDR2 SVGIG (reference sequence). CDR3 in amino acids: CAWSEDSSYEQYF. CDR3 sequence (DNA): TGTGCCTGGAGTGAGGACAGCTCCTACGAGCAGTACTTC.

This chain joins TRBV28 and TRBJ1-2; D is perhaps TRBD1 (5 bases). This CDR3 region has 15 residues. V shed 3 bases and J shed 3 bases, with 14 bases lying between them. Germline V lookup: CDR1 MDHEN, CDR2 SYDVKM. Here the CDR3 DNA reads TGTGCCAGCAGTTTGCCCTTGTTGACAGACTATGGCTACACCTTC. Its protein product is CASSLPLLTDYGYTF.

The chain joins TRBV20-1 to TRBJ1-2; maybe TRBD1 (6 bases). Germline V gives CDR1 DFQATT, CDR2 SNEGSKA (reference sequence). V was pared by 0 bases and J by 5 bases, with 13 bases between. The CDR3 runs 14 residues. The CDR3 sequence: CSARDARGRYGYTF. CDR3 DNA: TGCAGTGCTAGAGACGCCAGGGGACGTTATGGCTACACCTTC.

In this sample, this clonotype turned up once. The chain is built from TRBV20-1 and TRBJ1-1; D is uncertain. This CDR3 has 14 amino acids. Germline CDR1 and CDR2: DFQATT and SNEGSKA (reference sequence). V lost 5 bases, J lost 0 bases, and 13 bases lay in between. The CDR3 is CSAPQRDLNTEAFF. For the CDR3, the DNA is TGCAGTGCTCCACAGAGAGACCTGAACACTGAAGCTTTCTTT.

The gene calls are TRBV28 and TRBJ2-3; possible D gene TRBD2, 5 bases. The V gene's germline CDR1 is MDHEN and CDR2 SYDVKM. This CDR3 contains 14 residues. V lost 6 bases and J 4 bases, leaving 14 bases between the germline ends. The CDR3 nucleotides read TGTGCCAGCAGCGAGGGATTGGGTGCAGATACGCAGTATTTT. The encoded protein is CASSEGLGADTQYF. Variable domain in full (rest from reference TRBV28 and TRBJ2-3): DVKVTQSSRYLVKRTGEKVFLECVQDMDHENMFWYRQDPGLGLRLIYFSYDVKMKEKGDIPEGYSVSREKKERFSLILESASTNQTSMYLCASSEGLGADTQYFGPGTRLTVL.